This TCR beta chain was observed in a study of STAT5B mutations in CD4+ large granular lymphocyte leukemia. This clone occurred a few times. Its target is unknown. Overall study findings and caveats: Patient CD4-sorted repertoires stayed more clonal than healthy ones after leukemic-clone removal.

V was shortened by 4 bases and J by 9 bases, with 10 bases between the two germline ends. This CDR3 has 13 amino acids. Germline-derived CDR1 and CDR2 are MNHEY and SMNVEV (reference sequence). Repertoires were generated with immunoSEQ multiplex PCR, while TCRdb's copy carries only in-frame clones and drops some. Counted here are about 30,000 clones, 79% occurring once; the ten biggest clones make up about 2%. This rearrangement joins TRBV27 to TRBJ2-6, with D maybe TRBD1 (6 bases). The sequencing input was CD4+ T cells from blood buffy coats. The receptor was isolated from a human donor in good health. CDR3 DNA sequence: TGTGCCAGCAGTTCGACAGGTGGCAACGTCCTGACTTTC. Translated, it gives CASSSTGGNVLTF.